What follows are 25 T cell receptor beta chains derived from one specimen sequenced in a study of T cell responses to AZD1222 COVID-19 vaccine. Libraries were prepared by immunoSEQ multiplex PCR; TCRdb keeps only in-frame clonotypes and omits some of them. The sample holds 150,000 to 200,000 clones, almost 95% seen once. Source: peripheral blood, taken on day 0 of AZD1222 vaccination. Receptors originate from an adult in good health.

The rearrangement links TRBV7-2 to TRBJ1-5, with D perhaps TRBD1 (6 bases). V lost 2 bases and J lost 2, with 13 bases in between. The CDR3 loop spans 16 amino acids. The V gene's germline CDR1 is SGHTA and CDR2 FQGNSA. CDR3 sequence (DNA): TGTGCCAGCAGCTTATTCCAGGGGCACGGCAATCAGCCCCAGCATTTT. Encoded protein: CASSLFQGHGNQPQHF. The variable domain in full, with the rest retrieved from reference TRBV7-2 and TRBJ1-5, is GAGVSQSPSNKVTEKGKDVELRCDPISGHTALYWYRQSLGQGLEFLIYFQGNSAPDKSGLPSDRFSAERTGGSVSTLTIQRTQQEDSAVYLCASSLFQGHGNQPQHFGDGTRLSIL.

This clone has a single count. This chain uses TRBV3-1 (or the pseudogene TRBV3-2) with TRBJ2-7; a weak D match, TRBD2 (6 bases). Germline V gives CDR1 LGHDT, CDR2 YNNKEL (reference sequence). This CDR3 contains 13 residues. The V end was cut by 1 base, the J end by 7 bases, with 11 bases between. The CDR3 DNA follows: TGTGCCAGCAGCCAAGCGGGGGAGTGGGAGCAGTACTTC. Translated, it gives CASSQAGEWEQYF.

J is TRBJ2-3 and V is TRBV9, with TRBD2 matching 8 bases. Looked up from germline, CDR1 is SGDLS and CDR2 is YYNGEE. The CDR3 has 16 residues. The trim removed 3 bases at V and 1 base at J, leaving 7 bases unmatched. The CDR3 DNA is TGTGCCAGCAGCGCCGGAGCGGGGGCGGGCACAGATACGCAGTATTTT. It specifies CASSAGAGAGTDTQYF.

The rearrangement links TRBV3-1 (or the pseudogene TRBV3-2) to TRBJ1-5; 8 positions match TRBD1. CDR3 length: 14 amino acids. Germline V gives CDR1 LGHDT, CDR2 YNNKEL (reference sequence). Trimming removed 1 base from V and 6 bases from J; junction bases left unmatched: 2. For the CDR3, the DNA is TGTGCCAGCAGCCAAGGGACAGGGAGTCAGCCCCAGCATTTT. It codes for CASSQGTGSQPQHF.

The chain couples TRBV4-3 to TRBJ2-5, with 16 bases aligning to TRBD2. CDR1 and CDR2 (germline): LGHNA, YSLEER. The CDR3 extends over 17 amino acids. The V and J ends lost 2 bases and 5 bases, in that order; junction bases with no gene match: 5. CDR3 sequence: CASSQLGTSGGGETQYF. CDR3 sequence (DNA): TGCGCCAGCAGCCAATTAGGGACTAGCGGGGGGGGTGAGACCCAGTACTTC.

V gene TRBV6-1 combines with J gene TRBJ1-4; no clear D. This CDR3 is 17 amino acids long. The germline CDR1 and CDR2 sequences are MNHNS and SASEGT. The V and J ends lost 3 bases and 2 bases respectively, with 16 bases between them. Written as DNA, the CDR3 is TGTGCCAGCAGTGATGCCCCCGGCGGGTGGACTAATGAAAAACTGTTTTTT. It translates to CASSDAPGGWTNEKLFF.

The chain is built from TRBV19 and TRBJ2-7; TRBD1 matches 8 bases. Losses at the gene ends were 3 bases for V and 6 bases for J; bases not matched to a gene: 4. This CDR3 is built from 13 residues. Germline V gives CDR1 LNHDA, CDR2 SQIVND (reference sequence). The CDR3 spells CASSIQGALEQYF. In DNA, the CDR3 is TGTGCCAGTAGTATCCAGGGGGCCCTCGAGCAGTACTTC.

This sequence joins TRBV7-9 and TRBJ2-3; 7 bases align to TRBD2. The CDR3 runs 17 residues. V trimming: 4 bases; J trimming: 4 bases; junction bases outside the gene matches: 14. Germline V CDR1 and CDR2: SEHNR, FQNEAQ (reference sequence). This CDR3 is CASSSSRAGDVSDTQYF. The CDR3 DNA sequence: TGTGCCAGCAGCTCTTCTAGGGCGGGAGATGTGTCAGATACGCAGTATTTT.

This chain uses TRBV20-1 with TRBJ1-2; no clear D. Germline CDR1 reads DFQATT; CDR2 reads SNEGSKA (reference sequence). The CDR3 has 13 amino acids. V was cut by 3 bases and J by 1 base, with 9 bases left in between. The chain's CDR3 is CSASRLHNYGYTF. The CDR3 nucleotides read TGCAGTGCTAGTAGGCTTCATAACTATGGCTACACCTTC.

The V gene is TRBV12-3 or TRBV12-4, the J gene TRBJ2-1; D uncertain. Trimming cost V 1 base and J 8 bases, with 3 bases left between them. This CDR3 has 11 amino acids. For the CDR3, the DNA is TGTGCCAGCAGTTTAGGTTATGAGCAGTTCTTC. It yields the protein CASSLGYEQFF.

V usage is TRBV9 and J usage is TRBJ1-6; 9 nucleotides agree with TRBD1. Per germline, CDR1 SGDLS and CDR2 YYNGEE. CDR3 length: 14 amino acids. The V gene end was trimmed by 3 bases and the J gene end by 9 bases; junction bases not matched to a gene: 4. The CDR3 loop is CASSAGTGFSPLHF. The DNA for the CDR3 is TGTGCCAGCAGCGCCGGGACAGGGTTTTCACCCCTCCACTTT. Looking up the rest from reference TRBV9 and TRBJ1-6 gives the full variable domain: DSGVTQTPKHLITATGQRVTLRCSPRSGDLSVYWYQQSLDQGLQFLIQYYNGEERAKGNILERFSAQQFPDLHSELNLSSLELGDSALYFCASSAGTGFSPLHFGNGTRLTVT.

This chain connects TRBV6-5 to TRBJ2-5; 11 positions agree with TRBD2. V gave up 7 bases and J gave up 4 bases; unmatched junction bases: 8. Germline CDR1 MNHEY, CDR2 SVGAGI. This CDR3 comprises 15 residues. The CDR3 protein is CASIRSGGEVETQYF. The CDR3 coding sequence is TGTGCCAGCATCCGTAGCGGGGGGGAAGTAGAGACCCAGTACTTC.

This chain uses TRBV14 with TRBJ1-3; weak D call: TRBD1 (5 bases). Germline V gene lookup returns CDR1 SGHDN and CDR2 FVKESK. This CDR3 is built from 17 residues. The V gene lost 1 base and the J gene lost 0 bases, with 13 bases spanning the gap. DNA for the CDR3: TGTGCCAGCAGCCAAGTTGATGGGACCAGCTCTGGAAACACCATATATTTT. Translated: CASSQVDGTSSGNTIYF. Using reference TRBV14 and TRBJ1-3 for the parts outside the CDR3, the full variable domain is EAGVTQFPSHSVIEKGQTVTLRCDPISGHDNLYWYRRVMGKEIKFLLHFVKESKQDESGMPNNRFLAERTGGTYSTLKVQPAELEDSGVYFCASSQVDGTSSGNTIYFGEGSWLTVV.

The rearrangement links TRBV5-8 to TRBJ2-7; no clear D gene. This CDR3 is 13 amino acids long. Per the germline V gene, CDR1 is SGHTS and CDR2 is YDEGEE. V lost 4 bases and J 4 bases, leaving 12 bases between the germline ends. The CDR3 bases are TGTGCCAGCAGCCGGACGACTTTGTACGAGCAGTACTTC. This translates into CASSRTTLYEQYF.

The genes are TRBV4-1 and TRBJ1-1, with 11 bases fitting TRBD1. The CDR3 extends over 14 amino acids. Germline trimming cut 5 bases from V and 4 bases from J; bases unmatched to any gene: 3. CDR1 and CDR2 from the germline V gene are MGHRA and YSYEKL. The CDR3 protein is CASSGQGALTEAFF. For the CDR3, the DNA is TGCGCCAGCAGCGGACAGGGGGCACTCACTGAAGCTTTCTTT.

The chain has TRBV30 and TRBJ1-2, with D possibly matching TRBD1 (6 bases). V lost 0 bases, J lost 2 bases, and 13 bases lay in between. Germline V gene sequence: CDR1 GTSNPN, CDR2 SVGIG (reference sequence). The length of the CDR3 is 15 residues. CDR3 coding DNA: TGTGCCTGGAGTGTGGGGGGCGGACTCAACTATGGCTACACCTTC. Protein: CAWSVGGGLNYGYTF.

The chain combines TRBV18 with TRBJ2-5; D remains ambiguous. Germline V gene sequence: CDR1 KGHSH, CDR2 LQKENI. With 3 bases removed from V and 5 bases from J, the gap between germline ends came to 10 bases. CDR3 length equals 13 residues. The CDR3 sequence: CASSPPMGETQYF. DNA for the CDR3: TGTGCCAGCTCACCCCCGATGGGGGAGACCCAGTACTTC. The full variable domain, with the rest looked up from reference TRBV18 and TRBJ2-5, is NAGVMQNPRHLVRRRGQEARLRCSPMKGHSHVYWYRQLPEEGLKFMVYLQKENIIDESGMPKERFSAEFPKEGPSILRIQQVVRGDSAAYFCASSPPMGETQYFGPGTRLLVL.

This chain links TRBV10-2 with TRBJ1-1; D remains unclear. The CDR3 has 13 residues. Germline CDR1 is WSHSY and CDR2 is SAAADI. V lost 3 bases, J lost 1 base, and 6 bases lay in between. The CDR3 sequence: CASSDHKNTEAFF. The CDR3 nucleotides are TGCGCCAGCAGTGACCATAAGAACACTGAAGCTTTCTTT.

This chain connects TRBV4-1 to TRBJ2-3, with 7 bases that match TRBD2. Trimming removed 4 bases from V and 0 bases from J; junction bases left unmatched: 1. Germline values: CDR1 MGHRA, CDR2 YSYEKL. There are 14 residues in the CDR3. The CDR3 DNA sequence: TGCGCCAGCAGCCGTAGCGGGAGCACAGATACGCAGTATTTT. Translated: CASSRSGSTDTQYF.

This chain's CDR3 is CASRLAGGRATDTQYF. The CDR3 DNA reads as TGCGCCAGCAGGCTAGCGGGAGGGAGGGCTACAGATACGCAGTATTTT. This chain joins TRBV5-1 and TRBJ2-3; 12 bases align to TRBD2. Germline lookup yields CDR1 SGHRS and CDR2 YFSETQ. The V segment lost 5 bases and the J segment 3 bases; nucleotides outside the gene matches: 7. This CDR3 is 16 amino acids long.

This rearrangement joins TRBV27 to TRBJ2-7; the D gene is possibly TRBD2 (6 bases). The CDR3 runs to 16 residues. The V end was cut by 5 bases, the J end by 6 bases, with 23 bases between. The germline V gene encodes CDR1 MNHEY and CDR2 SMNVEV (reference sequence). CDR3 protein: CASSPTTDRLVLEQYF. CDR3 sequence (DNA): TGTGCCAGCAGTCCAACAACTGACAGACTAGTCCTCGAGCAGTACTTC.

This chain uses TRBV19 with TRBJ1-5, with no clear D. This CDR3 is built from 16 residues. V lost 4 bases, J lost 4 bases, and 17 bases lay in between. The germline V gene has CDR1 LNHDA and CDR2 SQIVND (reference sequence). The CDR3 coding sequence is TGTGCCAGTAGTACGCCCCCGGCAGGCCAGAATCAGCCCCAGCATTTT. It codes for CASSTPPAGQNQPQHF.

This chain joins TRBV7-9 and TRBJ1-4, with 7 bases aligning to TRBD1. Unmatched junction bases numbered 9, after V lost 0 bases and J lost 8 bases. CDR1 is SEHNR and CDR2 is FQNEAQ in the germline V gene (reference sequence). This CDR3 is 16 amino acids long. The CDR3 DNA reads TGTGCCAGCAGCTTAGCCCTCGGGACAGCGGGGGAAAAACTGTTTTTT. It translates to CASSLALGTAGEKLFF.

This chain connects TRBV4-3 to TRBJ1-2; D not certain. The CDR3 totals 16 residues. Trimming stripped 0 bases from V and 5 bases from J, with 16 bases between. The V gene's germline CDR1 is LGHNA and CDR2 YSLEER. CDR3 protein: CASSQDRGRWAYGYTF. As DNA, the CDR3 is TGCGCCAGCAGCCAAGATCGAGGTCGGTGGGCGTATGGCTACACCTTC.

The V and J genes are TRBV7-2 and TRBJ2-1; the D is unclear. V was pared by 1 base and J by 3 bases, with 10 bases between. The CDR3 runs to 15 residues. The germline CDR1 and CDR2 sequences are SGHTA and FQGNSA. The DNA of the CDR3 is TGTGCCAGCAGCTTAGAGTCCTACATCTACAATGAGCAGTTCTTC. It yields the protein CASSLESYIYNEQFF.